These 10 T cell receptor beta chains share one sample of origin, sequenced in a study of shared clonotypes between healthy human individuals. Assay used: immunoSEQ multiplex PCR; TCRdb lists only in-frame clones, some missing. The sample includes about 99,000 clones, around 43% of them seen just once. Sequencing used PBMCs. All receptors come from a woman between 40 and 50 years old in good health. Some clones in this sample may be carry-over from other donors' samples.

V gene TRBV4-3 combines with J gene TRBJ2-4, with 7 nucleotides matching TRBD2. The CDR3 is 17 amino acids. Germline V gene lookup returns CDR1 LGHNA and CDR2 YSLEER. The junction had 13 bases not matched to a gene; V was cut back by 0 bases and J by 8 bases. CDR3 sequence reads: CASSQERPGGRGDIQYF. CDR3 DNA sequence: TGCGCCAGCAGCCAAGAGCGTCCCGGAGGGAGGGGCGACATTCAGTACTTC.

This clone was observed a single time. A read error is likely here: a far larger clone is one base away. The sample contains more than one DNA sequence encoding this CDR3. The chain is built from TRBV2 and TRBJ1-3, with D possibly matching TRBD1 (5 bases). The germline CDR1 and CDR2 sequences are SNHLY and FYNNEI. The CDR3 length is 14 residues. As DNA, the CDR3 is TGTGCCAGCAGGGCGGACAACTCTGGCAACACCATATATTTT. Translation gives CASRADNSGNTIYF.

This clone was observed a single time. The chain recombines TRBV27 with TRBJ2-1; 10 positions agree with TRBD2. The length of the CDR3 is 14 residues. CDR1 is MNHEY and CDR2 is SMNVEV in the germline V gene (reference sequence). The V gene end was trimmed by 3 bases and the J gene end by 9 bases; junction bases not matched to a gene: 5. CDR3 sequence: CASSFGTSASEQFF. Here the CDR3 DNA reads TGTGCCAGCAGTTTTGGGACTAGCGCTAGTGAGCAGTTCTTC.

The chain couples TRBV11-3 to TRBJ2-5, with unresolved D. The DNA matches TRBJ2-7 better at its end, which makes the J call doubtful. CDR3 length: 13 amino acids. The germline CDR1 and CDR2 sequences are SGHNT and YENEEA. The CDR3 region has the DNA TGTGCCAGCAGCCATCTCCTAGGGAACGAGCAGTACTTC. This codes for CASSHLLGNEQYF.

In the case of this clone: This is likely an artifact of a read error, given a far larger clone one base away. The sample contains more than one DNA sequence encoding this CDR3. The chain carries TRBV7-3 and TRBJ1-1, with D unclear. The CDR3 covers 13 residues. Germline V lookup: CDR1 SGHTA, CDR2 FQGTGA. CDR3 residues: CASSYTMNTEAFF. CDR3 DNA: TGCGCCAGCAGCTATACAATGAACACTGAAGCTTTCTTT.

The sample holds many counts of this clone. The rearrangement joins TRBV29-1 to TRBJ1-2; D perhaps matches TRBD1 (6 bases). V was pared by 4 bases and J by 7 bases, with 13 bases between. The CDR3 consists of 12 residues. Looked up from germline, CDR1 is SQVTM and CDR2 is ANQGSEA. CDR3 nucleotides: TGCAGCGTTGGGGGGCAGGGTAGTGGCTACACCTTC. Translating it yields CSVGGQGSGYTF.

This clone was counted between two and nine times. This chain joins TRBV6-5 and TRBJ1-5; no reliable D call. The CDR3 is 16 amino acids. The germline V gene has CDR1 MNHEY and CDR2 SVGAGI. Trimming took 2 bases from V and 0 from J, leaving 11 bases between them. For the CDR3, the DNA is TGTGCCAGCAGTTACGGAAACACACGTAGCAATCAGCCCCAGCATTTT. Encoded protein: CASSYGNTRSNQPQHF.

This clone was seen repeatedly, ten times or more. This chain connects TRBV5-5 to TRBJ2-7; 8 nucleotides line up with TRBD1. The germline CDR1 and CDR2 sequences are SGHKS and YYEKEE (reference sequence). The CDR3 extends over 15 amino acids. Trimming cost V 0 bases and J 6 bases; bases outside gene matches: 8. The CDR3 region is CASSLVLGQEAEQYF. In nucleotides, the CDR3 is TGTGCCAGCAGCTTGGTGCTGGGACAGGAGGCCGAGCAGTACTTC.

Points on this clone: It differs at one base from a far larger clone, so likely a read error. The chain employs TRBV30 and TRBJ1-2; D might be TRBD1 (6 bases). CDR1 is GTSNPN, CDR2 SVGIG, per germline (reference sequence). The length of the CDR3 is 9 residues. CDR3 residues: CAAQQGCTF. CDR3 coding DNA: TGTGCCGCCCAACAGGGCTGCACCTTC. The whole variable domain, remainder taken from reference TRBV30 and TRBJ1-2, is SQTIHQWPATLVQPVGSPLSLECTVEGTSNPNLYWYRQAAGRGLQLLFYSVGIGQISSEVPQNLSASRPQDRQFILSSKKLLLSDSGFYLCAAQQGCTFGSGTRLTVV.

In its sample, this clone was seen many times. This rearrangement joins TRBV7-2 to TRBJ2-5; D remains unclear. Looked up from germline, CDR1 is SGHTA and CDR2 is FQGNSA. The CDR3 sequence is 14 residues long. V was pared by 5 bases and J by 1 base, with 11 bases between. The CDR3 sequence is CASSPPGVQETQYF. The CDR3 DNA follows: TGTGCCAGCAGCCCACCAGGTGTCCAAGAGACCCAGTACTTC. The entire variable domain, with the rest obtained from reference TRBV7-2 and TRBJ2-5, is as follows: GAGVSQSPSNKVTEKGKDVELRCDPISGHTALYWYRQSLGQGLEFLIYFQGNSAPDKSGLPSDRFSAERTGGSVSTLTIQRTQQEDSAVYLCASSPPGVQETQYFGPGTRLLVL.